This TCR beta chain was captured in a study of blood T cells in healthy people across ages. At the level of the study: Using template switching, researchers captured about one barcoded beta molecule for each two T cells. Study conclusions and caveats: Long-lived donors carried more naive CD4+ cells and greater diversity than aged donors. Older age went with lower TCR beta diversity per million T cells, in a roughly linear way.

Germline loops: CDR1 MNHEY, CDR2 SMNVEV (reference sequence). V lost 3 bases to trimming and J lost 1 base; unmatched junction nucleotides: 5. This CDR3 region has 16 residues. The authors ran a second PCR of about 6 to 11 cycles using a sample-barcoded 5' primer and a J-beta primer mix. Every molecule of cDNA carried a tag from a template-switch adaptor with 12 random nucleotides. TCRdb reprocessed the 5' RACE reads via MiXCR and lists one record per CDR3 protein. The sample yields roughly 1.4 million distinct CDR3 sequences, approximately 60% seen once. In regard to this clonotype: Its specificity is unknown.

Sequenced input: blood. This sequence joins TRBV27 and TRBJ2-1, with 8 bases identical to TRBD2. The source of this sequence is a man aged 18 to 30 in good health. The CDR3 sequence is CASSLVGGASYNEQFF. Written as DNA, the CDR3 is TGTGCCAGCAGTTTGGTCGGGGGGGCTTCCTACAATGAGCAGTTCTTC.